This TCR beta chain was profiled in a study of blood T cell repertoires in COVID-19. Assay used: immunoSEQ multiplex PCR; TCRdb lists only in-frame clones, some missing. The sample records fewer than 450,000 clones, roughly 89% being singletons. This TCR came from a woman aged 18-29 years who had recovered from COVID-19. The sample consisted of peripheral blood.

CDR3 sequence reads: CASEGDSGVGDTQYF. The CDR3 region has the DNA TGTGCCAGCGAGGGGGATAGCGGGGTCGGGGATACGCAGTATTTT. The chain has TRBV2 and TRBJ2-3, with TRBD2 identical over 8 bases. The CDR3 runs to 15 residues. The V gene end was trimmed by 8 bases and the J gene end by 6 bases; junction bases not matched to a gene: 13. Germline CDR1 is SNHLY and CDR2 is FYNNEI. The full variable domain, with the rest looked up from reference TRBV2 and TRBJ2-3, is EPEVTQTPSHQVTQMGQEVILRCVPISNHLYFYWYRQILGQKVEFLVSFYNNEISEKSEIFDDQFSVERPDGSNFTLKIRSTKLEDSAMYFCASEGDSGVGDTQYFGPGTRLTVL.